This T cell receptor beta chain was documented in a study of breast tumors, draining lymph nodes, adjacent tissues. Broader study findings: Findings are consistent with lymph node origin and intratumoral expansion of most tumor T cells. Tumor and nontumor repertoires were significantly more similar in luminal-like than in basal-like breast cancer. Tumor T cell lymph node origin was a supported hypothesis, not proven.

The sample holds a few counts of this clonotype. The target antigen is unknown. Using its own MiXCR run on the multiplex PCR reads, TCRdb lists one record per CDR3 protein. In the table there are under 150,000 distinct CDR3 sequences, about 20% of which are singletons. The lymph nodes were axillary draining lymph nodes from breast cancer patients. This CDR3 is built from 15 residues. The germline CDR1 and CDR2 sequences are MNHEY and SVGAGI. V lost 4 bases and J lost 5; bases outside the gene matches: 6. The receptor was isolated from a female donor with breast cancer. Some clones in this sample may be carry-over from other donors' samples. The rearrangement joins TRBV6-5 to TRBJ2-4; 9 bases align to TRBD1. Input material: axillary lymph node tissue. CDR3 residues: CASSLQGARENIQYF. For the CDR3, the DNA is TGTGCCAGCAGTTTACAGGGGGCGCGAGAAAACATTCAGTACTTC.